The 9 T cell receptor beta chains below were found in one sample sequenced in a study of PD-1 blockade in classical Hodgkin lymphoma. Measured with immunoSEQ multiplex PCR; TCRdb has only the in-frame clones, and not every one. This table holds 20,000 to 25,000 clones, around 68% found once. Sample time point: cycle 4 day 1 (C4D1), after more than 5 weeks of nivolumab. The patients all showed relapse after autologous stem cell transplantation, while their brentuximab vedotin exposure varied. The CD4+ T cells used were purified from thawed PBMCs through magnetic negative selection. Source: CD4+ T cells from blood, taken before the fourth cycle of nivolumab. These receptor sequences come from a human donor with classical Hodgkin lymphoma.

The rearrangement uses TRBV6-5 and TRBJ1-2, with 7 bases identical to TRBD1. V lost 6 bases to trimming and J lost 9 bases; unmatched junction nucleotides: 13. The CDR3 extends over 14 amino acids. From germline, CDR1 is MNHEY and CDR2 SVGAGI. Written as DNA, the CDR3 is TGTGCCAGCAGGGACCGGGACAGCCTTATACGCTACACCTTC. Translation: CASRDRDSLIRYTF.

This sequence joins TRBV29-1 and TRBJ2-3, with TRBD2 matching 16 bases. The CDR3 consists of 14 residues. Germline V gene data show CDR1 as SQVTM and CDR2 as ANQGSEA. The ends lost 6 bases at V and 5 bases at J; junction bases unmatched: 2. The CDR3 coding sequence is TGCAGCGTAGGGACTAGCGGGGGGGGAGATACGCAGTATTTT. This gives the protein CSVGTSGGGDTQYF.

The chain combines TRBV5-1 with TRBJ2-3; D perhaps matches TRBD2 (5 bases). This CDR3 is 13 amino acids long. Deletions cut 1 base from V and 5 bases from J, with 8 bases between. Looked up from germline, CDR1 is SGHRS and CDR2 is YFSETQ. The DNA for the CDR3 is TGCGCCAGCAGCTTGTCGAGCGGAGATACGCAGTATTTT. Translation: CASSLSSGDTQYF.

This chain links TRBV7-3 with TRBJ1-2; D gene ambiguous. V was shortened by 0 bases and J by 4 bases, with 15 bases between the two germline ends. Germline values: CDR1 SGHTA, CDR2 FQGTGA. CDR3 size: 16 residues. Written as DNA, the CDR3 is TGTGCCAGCAGCTTAACGGGCGTTGGAGGGTTCTATGGCTACACCTTC. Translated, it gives CASSLTGVGGFYGYTF.

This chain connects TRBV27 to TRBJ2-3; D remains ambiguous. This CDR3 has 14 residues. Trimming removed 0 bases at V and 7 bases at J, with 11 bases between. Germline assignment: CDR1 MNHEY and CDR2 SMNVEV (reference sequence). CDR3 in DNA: TGTGCCAGCAGTTTATCTCAGAGTGCAAATACGCAGTATTTT. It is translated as CASSLSQSANTQYF.

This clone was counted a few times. CDR3 in DNA: TGTGCCAGCAGGCGGGTACCCAACGAGCAGTACTTC. As protein: CASRRVPNEQYF. The genes are TRBV6-5 and TRBJ2-7, with a possible D match to TRBD2 (5 bases). Germline V gives CDR1 MNHEY, CDR2 SVGAGI. The length of the CDR3 is 12 residues. Trimming removed 6 bases from V and 5 bases from J, with 11 bases in between.

The CDR3 nucleotides read TGCGCCAGCTCGCCAGGGGGGAGGGCGGAGACCCAGTACTTC. Amino acids: CASSPGGRAETQYF. This chain connects TRBV5-1 to TRBJ2-5; D tentatively reads TRBD1 or TRBD2 (7 bases each). Germline values: CDR1 SGHRS, CDR2 YFSETQ. The CDR3 totals 14 residues. Trimming took 7 bases from V and 5 from J, leaving 18 bases between them.

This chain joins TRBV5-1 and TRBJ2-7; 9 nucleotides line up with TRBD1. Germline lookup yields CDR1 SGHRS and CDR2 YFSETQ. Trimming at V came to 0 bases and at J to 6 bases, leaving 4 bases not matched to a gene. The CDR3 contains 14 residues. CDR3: CASSLDRGPLEQYF. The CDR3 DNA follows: TGCGCCAGCAGCTTGGACAGGGGGCCTCTCGAGCAGTACTTC.

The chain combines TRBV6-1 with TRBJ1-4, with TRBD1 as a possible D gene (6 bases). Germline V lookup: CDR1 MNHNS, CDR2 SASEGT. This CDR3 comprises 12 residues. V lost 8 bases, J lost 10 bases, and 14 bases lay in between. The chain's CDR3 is CASSPEGVKLFF. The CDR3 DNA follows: TGTGCCAGCTCCCCTGAGGGGGTAAAACTGTTTTTT.